These 10 T cell receptor beta chains were all obtained from the same sample, sequenced in a study of early T cells in non-severe SARS-CoV-2 infection. TCRdb used MiXCR to reprocess the 5' RACE reads, holding one entry per CDR3 protein. In the table there are roughly 70,000 distinct CDR3 sequences, around 20% of which are singletons. Sequencing used whole blood, obtained at baseline. The receptors derive from an adult who was a healthcare worker with PCR-confirmed SARS-CoV-2 infection or an uninfected control (not recorded which).

This clonotype has only a few counts. The chain recombines TRBV5-4 with TRBJ2-7, with 7 bases lining up with TRBD2. Germline V gene data show CDR1 as SGHNT and CDR2 as YYREEE (reference sequence). The CDR3 loop spans 14 amino acids. V trimming: 0 bases; J trimming: 5 bases; junction bases outside the gene matches: 5. CDR3 nucleotides: TGTGCCAGCAGCTTGGGGACTAGACGGAACGAGCAGTACTTC. It encodes CASSLGTRRNEQYF.

The rearrangement uses TRBV6-1 and TRBJ1-5; D uncertain. The CDR3 runs 11 residues. V was clipped by 5 bases and J by 9 bases, with 8 bases between them. Germline CDR1 MNHNS, CDR2 SASEGT. The CDR3, as DNA: TGTGCCAGCAGTTCCGAGGGGCCCCAGCATTTT. Translating it yields CASSSEGPQHF.

This clonotype was observed many times. The V call is TRBV7-9, the J call TRBJ2-7; D remains unclear. CDR1 SEHNR and CDR2 FQNEAQ come from the germline V gene (reference sequence). The length of the CDR3 is 14 residues. Trimming stripped 7 bases from V and 2 bases from J, with 15 bases between. The CDR3 region has the DNA TGTGCCAGCACCAGCTCGATAGGGACCTACGAGCAGTACTTC. It encodes CASTSSIGTYEQYF.

This chain uses TRBV5-4 with TRBJ2-2; TRBD2 matches 8 bases. Looked up from germline, CDR1 is SGHNT and CDR2 is YYREEE (reference sequence). The CDR3 covers 16 residues. Trimming at V came to 5 bases and at J to 4 bases, leaving 10 bases not matched to a gene. The CDR3 spells CASSSPSGGVTGELFF. The CDR3 nucleotides are TGTGCCAGCAGTTCCCCCTCCGGGGGGGTCACCGGGGAGCTGTTTTTT.

This clonotype showed up just a few times. The chain links TRBV19 to TRBJ2-7, with 10 nucleotides matching TRBD1. V trimming: 6 bases; J trimming: 6 bases; junction bases outside the gene matches: 5. The CDR3 sequence is 13 residues long. Germline V gene sequence: CDR1 LNHDA, CDR2 SQIVND (reference sequence). Here the CDR3 DNA reads TGTGCCAGTAGCCCCGGGACAGGGGTCGAGCAGTACTTC. Translated, it gives CASSPGTGVEQYF.

The rearrangement joins TRBV10-3 to TRBJ2-7; no definite D call. The germline CDR1 and CDR2 sequences are ENHRY and SYGVKD. V gave up 10 bases and J gave up 2 bases, with 12 bases separating them. This CDR3 region has 12 residues. CDR3 in DNA: TGTGCCACCCGGACCGATGCCTACGAGCAGTACTTC. Protein sequence: CATRTDAYEQYF.

The chain combines TRBV7-9 with TRBJ2-7; D tentatively fits TRBD1 or TRBD2 (6 bases each). Trimming stripped 3 bases from V and 2 bases from J, with 11 bases between. The CDR3 totals 14 residues. Germline CDR1 is SEHNR and CDR2 is FQNEAQ (reference sequence). CDR3 protein: CASSLGGTTYEQYF. The DNA of the CDR3 is TGTGCCAGCAGCTTGGGGGGCACAACCTACGAGCAGTACTTC. Combining the CDR3 with reference TRBV7-9 and TRBJ2-7 gives the whole variable domain DTGVSQNPRHKITKRGQNVTFRCDPISEHNRLYWYRQTLGQGPEFLTYFQNEAQLEKSRLLSDRFSAERPKGSFSTLEIQRTEQGDSAMYLCASSLGGTTYEQYFGPGTRLTVT.

This clonotype was observed a few times. The genes are TRBV25-1 and TRBJ1-1, with D unclear. The V and J ends lost 6 bases and 3 bases respectively, with 14 bases between them. This CDR3 has 14 amino acids. Germline V gene sequence: CDR1 MGHDK, CDR2 SYGVNS. CDR3 protein: CASSERSGYTEAFF. DNA of the CDR3: TGTGCCAGCAGCGAGAGATCTGGTTACACTGAAGCTTTCTTT.

This rearrangement joins TRBV20-1 to TRBJ2-1; the match to TRBD2 covers 9 bases. The ends lost 2 bases at V and 9 bases at J; junction bases unmatched: 14. Germline V gene lookup returns CDR1 DFQATT and CDR2 SNEGSKA (reference sequence). The CDR3 is 16 residues long. The CDR3 region has the DNA TGCAGTGCTAGATCCCCCCGGGGGCGGGGGGGAAGTGAGCAGTTCTTC. It is translated as CSARSPRGRGGSEQFF.

This clonotype was picked up many times. This chain connects TRBV6-5 to TRBJ2-5, with 8 bases identical to TRBD1. The CDR3 runs 13 residues. V lost 3 bases, J lost 4 bases, and 1 base stayed unmatched. Germline loops: CDR1 MNHEY, CDR2 SVGAGI. This CDR3 reads CASSYTGGETQYF. The DNA for the CDR3 is TGTGCCAGCAGTTATACAGGGGGAGAGACCCAGTACTTC.